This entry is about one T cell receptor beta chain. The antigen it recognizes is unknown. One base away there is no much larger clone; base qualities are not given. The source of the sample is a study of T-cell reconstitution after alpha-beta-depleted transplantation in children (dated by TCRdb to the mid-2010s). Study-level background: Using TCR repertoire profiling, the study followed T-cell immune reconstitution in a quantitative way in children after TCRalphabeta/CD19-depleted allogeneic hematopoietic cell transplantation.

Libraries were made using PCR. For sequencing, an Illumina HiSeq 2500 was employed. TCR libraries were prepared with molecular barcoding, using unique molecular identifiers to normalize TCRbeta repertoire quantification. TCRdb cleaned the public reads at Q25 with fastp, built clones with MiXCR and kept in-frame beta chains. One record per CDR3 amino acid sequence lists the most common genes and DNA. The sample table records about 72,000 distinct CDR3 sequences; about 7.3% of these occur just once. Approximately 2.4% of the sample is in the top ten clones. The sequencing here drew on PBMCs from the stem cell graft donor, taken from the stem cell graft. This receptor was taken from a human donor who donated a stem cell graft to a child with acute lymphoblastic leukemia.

The CDR3 protein sequence reads: CASSLIGSGTEAFF. Here is the DNA: TGTGCCAGCAGCTTAATCGGTTCAGGAACTGAAGCTTTCTTT. The rearranged segments are TRBV7-3 and TRBJ1-1; confidence is insufficient to name the D gene. Relative to germline, V is 1 base shorter and J is 5 bases shorter, with 11 bases between their ends. The CDR1 and CDR2 encoded by the germline V gene are SGHTA and FQGTGA. The CDR3 holds 14 amino acids from the cysteine to the phenylalanine. Only the CDR3 region is kept as DNA, spanning 42 bases read in frame from base 1.